This TCR beta chain was profiled in a study of blood T cell repertoires in COVID-19 (dated by TCRdb to 2018 to 2021). In terms of the full investigation: Samples covering the acute and convalescent phases of COVID-19 were provided by collaborators in the United States, Italy and Spain. Where available, HLA class I and class II types were taken from metadata supplied by the sample provider and were not determined by assay-based typing. Nearly every sample came with metadata listing a de-identified subject ID, COVID-19 status, age in years and sex. The repertoires were released in a freely available public database intended as a resource for research on the immune response to SARS-CoV-2. The prospective study material was composed of cDNA or gDNA derived from T cells, B-cell-depleted T cells, or PBMCs. Samples came from the ongoing ImmuneRACE study (first 160 participants) plus 1,254 subjects from 6 global collaborators. Deeply sampled blood TCRbeta repertoires from subjects exposed to, actively infected with, or recovered from COVID-19 were included in the dataset.

The investigation overall reported the following: How much clinical and demographic metadata was included differed by source and by participant, and the metadata was provided uncurated.

The immunoSEQ Assay, a bias-controlled multiplex PCR, was used to amplify TCRbeta CDR3 regions from genomic DNA. Regarding the original processing steps: Within the assay, amplification of reference gene primers was used to estimate how many nucleated cells each sample contained. To quantify the absolute abundance of each unique TCRbeta CDR3 rearrangement, sequence reads were collapsed and filtered. Productive Simpson clonality was computed per sample as the square root of Simpson's diversity index over productive rearrangements. TCRdb's version of the immuneACCESS table is confined to in-frame rearrangements and falls short of the full clone set. An unresolved V gene accounts for under half of the shortfall where checked; the remainder is of unknown origin. The D gene and trimming were derived from the DNA, and the V and J assignments and clone size from that table. A total of approximately 200,000 clones appear in this sample, roughly four fifths of them only once. The biggest ten clones account for about an eighth of the sample.

V and J lose 2 bases and 5 bases, and a span of 12 bases separates them. Taken from cysteine to phenylalanine, the CDR3 has 15 residues. Only the CDR3 DNA stays, 45 bases, in frame from base 1. CDR1 and CDR2 are drawn from the germline V gene: MNHEY, SVGAGI. Ten or more counts support this clone. The antigen it recognizes is unknown. Base qualities are not recorded, but no much larger clone differs from it by a single base. Each collaborating institution followed its own protocols to collect whole blood in K2EDTA tubes. Collaborator samples were shipped for TCRbeta analysis as frozen whole blood, isolated PBMCs, or DNA extracted from either sample type.

The TCR originated in a woman aged 45-60 years with acute or convalescent COVID-19. The receptor chain draws on TRBV6-5 and TRBJ2-2; the D region possibly corresponds to TRBD2 (6 bases align). Sequenced input: peripheral blood. The CDR3 here reads CASSYPGDSTGELFF. The DNA sequence is as follows: TGTGCCAGCAGTTACCCCGGGGACTCGACCGGGGAGCTGTTTTTT.